The 26 T cell receptor beta chains listed next were all sequenced from one sample in a study of T cells in Graves' hyperthyroidism and ophthalmopathy. Researchers took RNA transcripts and amplified the TCR beta CDR3 regions from them. The HTBI primer set drove a first-round RT-PCR of the TCR CDR3. TCRdb reanalysed the multiplex PCR reads using MiXCR and keeps one entry per CDR3 protein. Among over 250,000 distinct CDR3 sequences, less than 30% were seen once, and the ten largest hold about a quarter. Sequencing was performed on blood. These receptor sequences come from a man in his forties with Graves' hyperthyroidism that later progressed to Graves' ophthalmopathy.

This clonotype was observed a few times. The rearrangement joins TRBV30 to TRBJ2-3, with TRBD1 identical over 7 bases. CDR1 and CDR2 from the germline V gene are GTSNPN and SVGIG (reference sequence). The CDR3 loop spans 14 amino acids. V shed 4 bases, J shed 3 bases, and the junction held 7 bases outside the gene matches. CDR3 sequence reads: CAWTRDSMTDTQYF. The CDR3, as DNA: TGTGCCTGGACCCGGGACAGTATGACAGATACGCAGTATTTT.

This clonotype has a count of ten or more. The chain carries TRBV3-1 and TRBJ2-7, with D unclear. This CDR3 has 15 residues. Trimming took off 1 base at V and 0 bases at J, with 10 bases between the two ends. Germline CDR1 is LGHDT and CDR2 is YNNKEL (reference sequence). The CDR3, as DNA: TGTGCCAGCAGCCAAGGGCCCGTCAGCTCCTACGAGCAGTACTTC. Translation: CASSQGPVSSYEQYF.

This clonotype has a count of ten or more. The J gene is TRBJ1-1, the V gene TRBV12-3 or TRBV12-4; D is unresolved. V dropped 3 bases and J dropped 1 base, with 9 bases sitting between them. This CDR3 has 14 amino acids. The CDR3 loop reads CASSFAGKNTEAFF. In DNA form, the CDR3 reads TGTGCCAGCAGTTTTGCGGGGAAGAACACTGAAGCTTTCTTT.

This clonotype has ten or more counts. This chain connects TRBV20-1 to TRBJ2-7; 9 nucleotides agree with TRBD1. This CDR3 is 13 amino acids long. J lost 4 bases, V lost 4 bases, and 5 bases had no gene match. Germline loops: CDR1 DFQATT, CDR2 SNEGSKA (reference sequence). Here the CDR3 DNA reads TGCAGTGCTATAGACAGGGGGTCTTACGAGCAGTACTTC. Translation: CSAIDRGSYEQYF.

The chain couples TRBV11-2 to TRBJ2-5; the D is unclear. Trimming removed 0 bases at V and 5 bases at J, with 10 bases between. This CDR3 is 14 amino acids long. The V gene's germline CDR1 is SGHAT and CDR2 FQNNGV. Written as DNA, the CDR3 is TGTGCCAGCAGCTTAGATGGGATGGGGGAGACCCAGTACTTC. Its translation is CASSLDGMGETQYF. Full variable domain (rest looked up from reference TRBV11-2 and TRBJ2-5): EAGVAQSPRYKIIEKRQSVAFWCNPISGHATLYWYQQILGQGPKLLIQFQNNGVVDDSQLPKDRFSAERLKGVDSTLKIQPAKLEDSAVYLCASSLDGMGETQYFGPGTRLLVL.

This clonotype was observed at least ten times. The rearrangement joins TRBV11-2 to TRBJ2-5; D is unclear. This CDR3 is 15 amino acids long. Trimming took off 8 bases at V and 1 base at J, with 17 bases between the two ends. In germline, CDR1 is SGHAT, CDR2 FQNNGV. The CDR3 sequence: CASSPIGAIQETQYF. The DNA for the CDR3 is TGTGCCAGCTCCCCTATTGGAGCGATCCAAGAGACCCAGTACTTC.

This clonotype was counted many times. CDR3 in DNA: TGTGCCTGGAGTGTTAGGGTGTCTGGGGCCAACGTCCTGACTTTC. As protein: CAWSVRVSGANVLTF. The rearrangement joins TRBV30 to TRBJ2-6; D is uncertain. Between the trimmed V and J ends, which lost 0 bases and 1 base, there was a span of 7 bases. Germline V gives CDR1 GTSNPN, CDR2 SVGIG (reference sequence). The CDR3 is 15 residues long.

This clonotype showed up just a few times. The CDR3 loop reads CASSSRVKMNTEAFF. CDR3 in DNA: TGTGCCAGCTCTTCGCGGGTAAAAATGAACACTGAAGCTTTCTTT. V and J are TRBV18 and TRBJ1-1; no clear D gene. V gave up 6 bases and J gave up 0 bases, with 14 bases separating them. The CDR3 runs 15 residues. CDR1 is KGHSH, CDR2 LQKENI, per germline.

This clonotype appeared many times. The chain combines TRBV7-8 with TRBJ1-6, with D maybe TRBD1 (6 bases). The CDR3 runs to 15 residues. In germline, CDR1 is SGHVS, CDR2 FQNEAQ. V dropped 5 bases and J dropped 7 bases, with 15 bases sitting between them. CDR3 protein: CASSGRGTGNSPLHF. The CDR3, as DNA: TGTGCCAGCAGCGGGAGGGGGACGGGAAATTCACCCCTCCACTTT.

Many counts were recorded for this clonotype. The chain uses TRBV9 and TRBJ2-2; unclear D gene. The CDR3 totals 14 residues. CDR1 SGDLS and CDR2 YYNGEE come from the germline V gene. The V gene lost 0 bases and the J gene lost 6 bases, with 9 bases spanning the gap. The CDR3 region is CASSVEMGAGELFF. CDR3 coding DNA: TGTGCCAGCAGCGTAGAGATGGGCGCCGGGGAGCTGTTTTTT.

The count of this clonotype is one. The chain combines TRBV7-8 with TRBJ2-5, with D perhaps TRBD2 (6 bases). Trimming pared 7 bases from V and 5 bases from J, leaving 23 bases between. The CDR3 is made up of 16 amino acids. The germline V gene has CDR1 SGHVS and CDR2 FQNEAQ. This CDR3 is CASTSGVAVTTETQYF. For the CDR3, the DNA is TGTGCCAGCACCTCGGGAGTAGCGGTTACCACGGAGACCCAGTACTTC.

In its sample, this clonotype was seen many times. The rearrangement links TRBV28 to TRBJ1-5; D unclear. This CDR3 comprises 11 residues. With 5 bases removed from V and 5 bases from J, the gap between germline ends came to 4 bases. Germline-derived CDR1 and CDR2 are MDHEN and SYDVKM. The CDR3: CASSTYQPQHF. The CDR3 DNA reads as TGTGCCAGCAGTACATATCAGCCCCAGCATTTT.

This clonotype was seen many times. This CDR3 reads CSAGDGESNQPQHF. The CDR3 DNA reads as TGCAGTGCTGGGGACGGTGAGAGCAATCAGCCCCAGCATTTT. This chain joins TRBV20-1 and TRBJ1-5; D perhaps matches TRBD1 (5 bases). The germline gives CDR1 DFQATT, CDR2 SNEGSKA (reference sequence). With 5 bases removed from V and 1 base from J, the gap between germline ends came to 12 bases. CDR3 length: 14 amino acids.

This clonotype was observed many times. The CDR3 loop reads CATSDLQSSGNQPQHF. The CDR3 coding sequence is TGTGCCACCAGTGATTTGCAGAGTTCGGGCAATCAGCCCCAGCATTTT. This sequence joins TRBV24-1 and TRBJ1-5; D not resolved. The V gene lost 0 bases and the J gene lost 2 bases, with 10 bases spanning the gap. The V gene's germline CDR1 is KGHDR and CDR2 SFDVKD. There are 16 residues in the CDR3.

This clonotype was seen many times. V and J are TRBV29-1 and TRBJ2-1, with D possibly TRBD1 on 5 matching bases. Germline V gene data show CDR1 as SQVTM and CDR2 as ANQGSEA. V lost 3 bases, J lost 12 bases, and 18 bases lay in between. The CDR3 length is 13 residues. The DNA for the CDR3 is TGCAGCGTTGAGCTCCAGGGTGGATGGGTGCAGTTCTTC. The encoded protein is CSVELQGGWVQFF.

The gene calls are TRBV12-3 or TRBV12-4 and TRBJ1-2; D possibly corresponds to TRBD1 (6 bases). CDR3 length: 12 amino acids. Trimming cost V 3 bases and J 7 bases, with 9 bases left between them. The CDR3 DNA follows: TGTGCCAGCAGTTTTGCGGACAGTGGCTACACCTTC. Encoded protein: CASSFADSGYTF.

At least ten counts were recorded for this clonotype. This chain connects TRBV6-1 to TRBJ1-5; D is undetermined. The germline gives CDR1 MNHNS, CDR2 SASEGT. V lost 3 bases and J lost 4, with 10 bases in between. This CDR3 is built from 14 residues. The CDR3 coding sequence is TGTGCCAGCAGTGAGAGGGCAGATAATCAGCCCCAGCATTTT. Protein sequence: CASSERADNQPQHF.

This clonotype was found once. The gene calls are TRBV15 and TRBJ1-1; D is perhaps TRBD1 (5 bases). V was trimmed by 3 bases and J by 4 bases, leaving 15 bases between them. CDR3 length: 15 amino acids. The germline gives CDR1 LNHNV, CDR2 YYDKDF (reference sequence). CDR3 sequence: CATSRAGSEGTEAFF. CDR3 sequence (DNA): TGTGCCACCAGCAGGGCAGGGTCGGAAGGCACTGAAGCTTTCTTT. The full variable domain, in which reference TRBV15 and TRBJ1-1 provide the parts outside the CDR3, is DAMVIQNPRYQVTQFGKPVTLSCSQTLNHNVMYWYQQKSSQAPKLLFHYYDKDFNNEADTPDNFQSRRPNTSFCFLDIRSPGLGDTAMYLCATSRAGSEGTEAFFGQGTRLTVV.

The chain has TRBV12-3 or TRBV12-4 and TRBJ1-2, with D unresolved. The length of the CDR3 is 14 residues. V lost 7 bases to trimming and J lost 8 bases, with 20 bases between them. CDR3 nucleotide sequence: TGTGCCAGCACCTATACGGGATCGGAGTCCGGCTACACCTTC. Encoded protein: CASTYTGSESGYTF.

This clonotype was seen ten or more times. The J gene is TRBJ2-5, the V gene TRBV7-7; no firm D call. CDR3 length: 13 amino acids. Per germline, CDR1 SSHAT and CDR2 FNYEAQ (reference sequence). The CDR3 region is CAIGGVWQETQYF. Here the CDR3 DNA reads TGTGCTATAGGTGGGGTATGGCAAGAGACCCAGTACTTC.

This clonotype was counted at least ten times. J is TRBJ2-2 and V is TRBV2; 9 bases are shared with TRBD1. J was trimmed by 6 bases and V by 7 bases; bases with no gene match: 12. The germline CDR1 and CDR2 sequences are SNHLY and FYNNEI. CDR3 length: 16 residues. CDR3: CASKSPGQGGAGELFF. The CDR3 DNA follows: TGTGCCAGCAAGTCTCCGGGACAGGGCGGGGCCGGGGAGCTGTTTTTT.

This clonotype was seen many times. CDR3: CASSDGTGADIQYF. As DNA, the CDR3 is TGTGCCAGCAGTGATGGGACAGGGGCGGACATTCAGTACTTC. The chain joins TRBV2 to TRBJ2-4, with 10 bases lining up with TRBD1. Trimming took 3 bases from V and 8 from J; bases not matched to a gene: 4. CDR3 length equals 14 residues. Germline V lookup: CDR1 SNHLY, CDR2 FYNNEI.

The chain couples TRBV12-3 or TRBV12-4 to TRBJ1-1; D ambiguous. Trimming cost V 8 bases and J 1 base, with 11 bases left between them. CDR3 length: 13 residues. The CDR3 DNA follows: TGTGCCAGCTGTCAACTCAGGAACACTGAAGCTTTCTTT. This codes for CASCQLRNTEAFF.

This clonotype has ten or more counts. The chain employs TRBV11-1 and TRBJ2-5; D may correspond to TRBD1 or TRBD2 (5 bases each). The CDR3 covers 16 residues. With 3 bases removed from V and 2 bases from J, the gap between germline ends came to 16 bases. Germline loops: CDR1 SGHAT, CDR2 FQDESV (reference sequence). CDR3 coding DNA: TGTGCCAGCAGCTTTGCTACAAAGGGACGGCAAGAGACCCAGTACTTC. Protein: CASSFATKGRQETQYF.

This clonotype was observed many times. CDR3 region: CSASLDGYTEAFF. In DNA form, the CDR3 reads TGCAGTGCTAGCCTGGACGGATACACTGAAGCTTTCTTT. This sequence joins TRBV20-1 and TRBJ1-1; D call uncertain. CDR3 length equals 13 residues. Germline CDR1 DFQATT, CDR2 SNEGSKA (reference sequence). V shed 3 bases and J shed 3 bases, with 11 bases lying between them.

This clonotype was recorded at least ten times. This chain connects TRBV28 to TRBJ2-7, with D unclear. Germline CDR1 MDHEN, CDR2 SYDVKM. The CDR3 is 13 amino acids. V was trimmed by 5 bases and J by 2 bases, leaving 10 bases between them. CDR3 residues: CASSLPTPYEQYF. The CDR3 nucleotides are TGTGCCAGCAGTCTCCCGACCCCCTACGAGCAGTACTTC.